This T cell receptor beta chain was sequenced for a study of blood T cells in healthy people across ages. The study's findings and limits: Underestimates were what the diversity estimates from one million T cells were considered to be. The study could not conclusively compare naive and antigen-experienced cells, given its unsorted PBMCs.

A second PCR of roughly 7 to 11 cycles used a sample-barcoded 5' primer and a J-beta primer mix. TCRdb reprocessed the 5' RACE reads with MiXCR, giving one entry per CDR3 protein. The sample consists of over 1,300,000 distinct CDR3 sequences, roughly 59% of them appearing once. The CDR3 spans 15 residues. Losses at the gene ends were 7 bases for V and 7 bases for J; bases not matched to a gene: 15. CDR1 is DFQATT, CDR2 SNEGSKA, per germline (reference sequence). Notes on this clonotype: Its antigen is unidentified.

The chain joins TRBV20-1 to TRBJ2-1; 8 bases are shared with TRBD2. The TCR comes from a man younger than 35 in good health. Sequencing was performed on blood. The CDR3 sequence is CSVLHYGGVWNEQFF. In DNA, the CDR3 is TGCAGTGTCTTACATTACGGGGGGGTTTGGAATGAGCAGTTCTTC.